Included here is one TCR beta chain sequence, with context. The antigen is undetermined. The sample is drawn from a study of cytomegalovirus exposure and HLA in healthy donors. Here immunoSEQ multiplex PCR was the method, and the copy in TCRdb shows in-frame clones only, minus some. The repertoire includes 150,000 to 200,000 clones, roughly 86% of them detected once, and about a tenth sits in the top ten. Study-level findings and limits: Across donors, most TCRs were seen rarely, yet some public ones were widespread.

The CDR3 has 13 amino acids. CDR1 and CDR2 from the germline V gene are SGHNT and YYREEE (reference sequence). V was clipped by 5 bases and J by 5 bases; unmatched bases: 6. This receptor was taken from a woman aged 18-29 years in good health and CMV-seropositive. The chain has TRBV5-4 and TRBJ2-5, with 7 bases aligning to TRBD2. Sequenced sample: PBMCs. CDR3 amino acids: CASSRDYQETQYF. As DNA, the CDR3 is TGTGCCAGCAGTCGGGACTATCAGGAGACCCAGTACTTC. Full variable domain (rest looked up from reference TRBV5-4 and TRBJ2-5): ETGVTQSPTHLIKTRGQQVTLRCSSQSGHNTVSWYQQALGQGPQFIFQYYREEENGRGNFPPRFSGLQFPNYSSELNVNALELDDSALYLCASSRDYQETQYFGPGTRLLVL.